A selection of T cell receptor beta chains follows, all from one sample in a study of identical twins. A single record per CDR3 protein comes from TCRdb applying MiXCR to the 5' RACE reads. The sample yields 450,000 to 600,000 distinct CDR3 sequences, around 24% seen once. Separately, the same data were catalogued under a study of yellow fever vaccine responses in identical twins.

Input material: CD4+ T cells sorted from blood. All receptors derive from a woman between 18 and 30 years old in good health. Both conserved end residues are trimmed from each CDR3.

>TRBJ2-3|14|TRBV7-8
ASSPSSGGGQDTQY
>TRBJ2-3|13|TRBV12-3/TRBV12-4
ASSPQRGGADTQY
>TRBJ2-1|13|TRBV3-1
ASSPQGQVRNEQF
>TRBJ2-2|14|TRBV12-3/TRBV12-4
ASTSPGLMNTGELF
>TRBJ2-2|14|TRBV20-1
SARRGLALDTGELF
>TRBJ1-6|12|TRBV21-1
ASSKSPENSPLH
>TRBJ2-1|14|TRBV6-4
ASSERGQGIPNEQF
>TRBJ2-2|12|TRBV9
ASSGPHGPGELF
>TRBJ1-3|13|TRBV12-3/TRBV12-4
ASSLGLSRGNTIY
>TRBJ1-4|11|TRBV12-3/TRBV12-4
ASNDGLNEKLF
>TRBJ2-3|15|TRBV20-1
SARDPGLAGGTDTQY
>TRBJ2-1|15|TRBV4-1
ASSQDHAGRRVNEQF